These 6 T cell receptor beta chains were sequenced from one sample in a study of shared clonotypes between healthy human individuals. Measured with immunoSEQ multiplex PCR; TCRdb has only the in-frame clones, and not every one. The sample lists more than 2 million clones, roughly 95% seen once, with more than 0.1% in the top ten. Specimen: naive CD4+ T cells sorted from blood. Subset denoted: CD45RA+ positively selected. The receptor set was obtained from a man between 18 and 29 years old in good health.

This sequence joins TRBV13 and TRBJ2-7, with D unresolved. Germline assignment: CDR1 PRHDT and CDR2 FYEKMQ (reference sequence). Trimming took off 0 bases at V and 6 bases at J, with 9 bases between the two ends. The CDR3 loop spans 13 amino acids. For the CDR3, the DNA is TGTGCCAGCAGCTTAGGGCCCCGTACCGAGCAGTACTTC. Protein product: CASSLGPRTEQYF. Full variable domain (missing parts from reference TRBV13 and TRBJ2-7): AAGVIQSPRHLIKEKRETATLKCYPIPRHDTVYWYQQGPGQDPQFLISFYEKMQSDKGSIPDRFSAQQFSDYHSELNMSSLELGDSALYFCASSLGPRTEQYFGPGTRLTVT.

The V call is TRBV4-1, the J call TRBJ2-3, with D possibly TRBD1 on 5 matching bases. V was shortened by 0 bases and J by 7 bases, with 14 bases between the two germline ends. Germline-derived CDR1 and CDR2 are MGHRA and YSYEKL. This CDR3 contains 15 residues. The CDR3 DNA is TGCGCCAGCAGCCAAGAACCCCAGGGTTTGAATACGCAGTATTTT. Its translation is CASSQEPQGLNTQYF.

V usage is TRBV6-6 and J usage is TRBJ2-5, with 7 positions matching TRBD2. The V gene end was trimmed by 6 bases and the J gene end by 7 bases; junction bases not matched to a gene: 8. CDR3 length equals 13 residues. CDR1 and CDR2 (germline): MNHNY, SVGAGI (reference sequence). This chain's CDR3 is CASSRGSSGTQYF. CDR3 DNA sequence: TGTGCCAGCAGCCGCGGGAGTTCCGGGACCCAGTACTTC.

This rearrangement joins TRBV18 to TRBJ1-4, with TRBD1 matching over 8 bases. The germline gives CDR1 KGHSH, CDR2 LQKENI. CDR3 length: 15 amino acids. V was clipped by 6 bases and J by 6 bases; unmatched bases: 9. The CDR3 sequence: CASSQGQVIDEKLFF. For the CDR3, the DNA is TGTGCCAGCTCCCAGGGACAGGTGATTGATGAAAAACTGTTTTTT.

J is TRBJ2-2 and V is TRBV7-9, with 8 bases fitting TRBD2. Germline loops: CDR1 SEHNR, CDR2 FQNEAQ (reference sequence). Unmatched junction bases numbered 5, after V lost 6 bases and J lost 5 bases. The CDR3 length is 14 residues. As DNA, the CDR3 is TGTGCCAGCAGGCGGGCGGGAGGTACCGGGGAGCTGTTTTTT. It encodes CASRRAGGTGELFF.

CDR3 protein: CASSLRAGGSLNEQFF. In DNA, the CDR3 is TGTGCCAGCAGCTTACGAGCGGGAGGCTCGTTGAATGAGCAGTTCTTC. This chain links TRBV7-8 with TRBJ2-1; TRBD2 agrees at 9 bases. Losses at the gene ends were 2 bases for V and 7 bases for J; bases not matched to a gene: 9. Germline V CDR1 and CDR2: SGHVS, FQNEAQ. CDR3 length: 16 residues.